Below, 22 T cell receptor beta chains from the same sample are listed, as sequenced in a study of blood T cell repertoires in COVID-19. The protocol was immunoSEQ multiplex PCR, while the TCRdb copy is restricted to in-frame clones and leaves out a portion. The sample consists of 150,000 to 180,000 clones, roughly 89% of them appearing once. The sequenced sample was peripheral blood. Receptor source: a man aged 45-65 years with acute or convalescent COVID-19.

The chain joins TRBV14 to TRBJ1-1, with D unclear. Germline V CDR1 and CDR2: SGHDN, FVKESK. The CDR3 covers 16 residues. V lost 4 bases and J 0 bases, leaving 15 bases between the germline ends. Here the CDR3 reads CASSPYVWPMNTEAFF. The DNA for the CDR3 is TGTGCCAGCAGCCCTTATGTTTGGCCGATGAACACTGAAGCTTTCTTT.

The J gene is TRBJ1-1, the V gene TRBV6-5, with TRBD1 matching 8 bases. The junction had 0 bases not matched to a gene; V was cut back by 0 bases and J by 0 bases. The CDR3 runs 15 residues. Germline V gene data show CDR1 as MNHEY and CDR2 as SVGAGI. The DNA of the CDR3 is TGTGCCAGCAGTTACTCGGGACAGGTGAACACTGAAGCTTTCTTT. It yields the protein CASSYSGQVNTEAFF.

This rearrangement joins TRBV28 to TRBJ1-1; 9 bases align to TRBD1. Germline loops: CDR1 MDHEN, CDR2 SYDVKM. The CDR3 consists of 16 residues. V was pared by 5 bases and J by 4 bases, with 11 bases of the junction left unmatched. CDR3 nucleotides: TGTGCCAGCAGTAAAGTACCGGGACAGGGACCCACTGAAGCTTTCTTT. Residues: CASSKVPGQGPTEAFF.

V and J are TRBV6-5 and TRBJ2-2; D might be TRBD1 (5 bases). V gave up 6 bases and J gave up 10 bases, with 12 bases separating them. The CDR3 is 12 amino acids. CDR1 and CDR2 (germline): MNHEY, SVGAGI. CDR3 loop: CASRYGHVELFF. In DNA form, the CDR3 reads TGTGCCAGCAGATATGGACACGTGGAGCTGTTTTTT.

The chain employs TRBV5-4 and TRBJ2-7; 7 nucleotides agree with TRBD1. The CDR3 covers 14 residues. The V and J ends lost 4 bases and 7 bases, in that order; junction bases with no gene match: 11. From germline, CDR1 is SGHNT and CDR2 YYREEE (reference sequence). CDR3 region: CASSTTGNWGEQYF. The DNA for the CDR3 is TGTGCCAGCAGCACGACAGGGAATTGGGGTGAGCAGTACTTC.

The chain combines TRBV19 with TRBJ1-2; perhaps TRBD1 as D (6 bases). The CDR3 is 15 amino acids. CDR1 and CDR2 from the germline V gene are LNHDA and SQIVND (reference sequence). V was trimmed by 5 bases and J by 4 bases, leaving 17 bases between them. The CDR3: CASSPRDRSIYGYTF. Here the CDR3 DNA reads TGTGCCAGTAGTCCGCGAGACAGGTCCATCTATGGCTACACCTTC.

V and J are TRBV19 and TRBJ1-4; 9 bases align to TRBD1. The trim removed 4 bases at V and 0 bases at J, leaving 6 bases unmatched. Germline V CDR1 and CDR2: LNHDA, SQIVND (reference sequence). The CDR3 is 17 residues long. CDR3 DNA sequence: TGTGCCAGTAGTAACCCGGGACAGGGACCAACTAATGAAAAACTGTTTTTT. Its protein product is CASSNPGQGPTNEKLFF.

This chain joins TRBV4-3 and TRBJ1-4; a weak D match, TRBD1 (5 bases). Trimming removed 3 bases at V and 5 bases at J, with 13 bases between. Germline loops: CDR1 LGHNA, CDR2 YSLEER. The CDR3 contains 15 residues. In nucleotides, the CDR3 is TGCGCCAGCAGCCAGCTACAGGCACTAAATGAAAAACTGTTTTTT. Translated, it gives CASSQLQALNEKLFF.

The gene calls are TRBV7-9 and TRBJ2-3; the match to TRBD1 covers 7 bases. CDR3 length: 17 amino acids. The V segment lost 6 bases and the J segment 2 bases; nucleotides outside the gene matches: 14. CDR1 and CDR2 (germline): SEHNR, FQNEAQ (reference sequence). CDR3 sequence: CASSTQWTGDITDTQYF. CDR3 coding DNA: TGTGCCAGCAGTACCCAATGGACAGGTGATATCACAGATACGCAGTATTTT.

The J gene is TRBJ1-2, the V gene TRBV7-2; no reliable D call. V was pared by 3 bases and J by 0 bases, with 8 bases between. Germline CDR1 SGHTA, CDR2 FQGNSA. The CDR3 length is 14 residues. The CDR3 bases are TGTGCCAGCAGCTTCGGACTGACTAACTATGGCTACACCTTC. Its translation is CASSFGLTNYGYTF.

The chain uses TRBV6-6 and TRBJ2-2; D may be TRBD1 (5 bases). The CDR3 has 14 amino acids. V was trimmed by 9 bases and J by 10 bases, leaving 21 bases between them. Per germline, CDR1 MNHNY and CDR2 SVGAGI (reference sequence). CDR3 sequence: CASGKGVVIAELFF. CDR3 coding DNA: TGTGCCAGTGGCAAAGGGGTCGTGATAGCGGAGCTGTTTTTT.

J is TRBJ2-2 and V is TRBV25-1; the match to TRBD1 covers 12 bases. CDR1 and CDR2 from the germline V gene are MGHDK and SYGVNS. The junction had 9 bases not matched to a gene; V was cut back by 3 bases and J by 4 bases. This CDR3 region has 18 residues. The CDR3 loop reads CASSDTLRDRGLTGELFF. The CDR3 nucleotides are TGTGCCAGCAGTGACACCCTCCGGGACAGGGGGCTCACCGGGGAGCTGTTTTTT.

The chain is built from TRBV7-6 and TRBJ1-4; D is possibly TRBD1 (5 bases). Per the germline V gene, CDR1 is SGHVS and CDR2 is FNYEAQ. This CDR3 spans 17 amino acids. Between the trimmed V and J ends, which lost 4 bases and 0 bases, there was a span of 15 bases. CDR3 coding DNA: TGTGCCAGCAGCTCCAGGGAGGTCTCGGCAACTAATGAAAAACTGTTTTTT. This translates into CASSSREVSATNEKLFF.

This chain uses TRBV12-3 or TRBV12-4 with TRBJ2-3; TRBD2 might be the D (5 bases). The CDR3 runs to 12 residues. V dropped 3 bases and J dropped 6 bases, with 7 bases sitting between them. The CDR3 DNA reads TGTGCCAGCAGTTTGGACTCGGATACGCAGTATTTT. This sequence encodes CASSLDSDTQYF.

This chain joins TRBV27 and TRBJ2-5; possible D gene TRBD1, 6 bases. Trimming took 6 bases from V and 7 from J, leaving 18 bases between them. The V gene's germline CDR1 is MNHEY and CDR2 SMNVEV (reference sequence). This CDR3 is built from 14 residues. The CDR3 DNA sequence: TGTGCCAGCAGCCCAAGGACAGCCTCAGGGACCCAGTACTTC. Amino acid sequence: CASSPRTASGTQYF.

The rearrangement joins TRBV2 to TRBJ2-1, with 10 bases lining up with TRBD2. The CDR3 spans 14 residues. Germline loops: CDR1 SNHLY, CDR2 FYNNEI. J was trimmed by 6 bases and V by 7 bases; bases with no gene match: 6. The CDR3 is CASILAGDRNEQFF. CDR3 in DNA: TGTGCCAGCATCCTAGCGGGAGACCGCAATGAGCAGTTCTTC.

J is TRBJ1-5 and V is TRBV9; unclear D gene. The CDR3 spans 15 residues. V lost 0 bases to trimming and J lost 6 bases, with 13 bases between them. In germline, CDR1 is SGDLS, CDR2 YYNGEE. In DNA form, the CDR3 reads TGTGCCAGCAGCGTAGACAGCGGTGGTGGTCAGCCCCAGCATTTT. Protein product: CASSVDSGGGQPQHF.

The V call is TRBV11-2, the J call TRBJ2-7; possibly TRBD2 for D (6 bases). Germline CDR1 is SGHAT and CDR2 is FQNNGV. This CDR3 has 14 residues. V lost 5 bases to trimming and J lost 0 bases, with 11 bases between them. The CDR3 loop reads CASSGGLDSYEQYF. In DNA, the CDR3 is TGTGCCAGCAGCGGGGGACTCGACTCCTACGAGCAGTACTTC.

This clone came up once. V usage is TRBV4-1 and J usage is TRBJ2-2; the match to TRBD1 covers 9 bases. J was trimmed by 7 bases and V by 3 bases; bases with no gene match: 6. CDR1 and CDR2 (germline): MGHRA, YSYEKL. The CDR3 runs 15 residues. The CDR3, as DNA: TGCGCCAGCAGCCAGGAGACAGGGGGGGGCGGGGAGCTGTTTTTT. Its translation is CASSQETGGGGELFF.

DNA of the CDR3: TGTGCCAGCAGCAACGGACAGGGGGCCTACTACGAGCAGTACTTC. Its protein product is CASSNGQGAYYEQYF. This chain joins TRBV5-4 and TRBJ2-7; the match to TRBD1 covers 11 bases. This CDR3 contains 15 residues. J was trimmed by 3 bases and V by 4 bases; bases with no gene match: 6. In germline, CDR1 is SGHNT, CDR2 YYREEE (reference sequence). The full variable domain, in which reference TRBV5-4 and TRBJ2-7 provide the parts outside the CDR3, is ETGVTQSPTHLIKTRGQQVTLRCSSQSGHNTVSWYQQALGQGPQFIFQYYREEENGRGNFPPRFSGLQFPNYSSELNVNALELDDSALYLCASSNGQGAYYEQYFGPGTRLTVT.

The V gene is TRBV18, the J gene TRBJ2-5, with 8 bases fitting TRBD1. This CDR3 comprises 15 residues. CDR1 and CDR2 from the germline V gene are KGHSH and LQKENI. The V segment lost 3 bases and the J segment 5 bases; nucleotides outside the gene matches: 8. The CDR3 reads CASSPSTGVGETQYF. The CDR3 DNA sequence: TGTGCCAGCTCACCGTCGACAGGGGTAGGCGAGACCCAGTACTTC.

V usage is TRBV27 and J usage is TRBJ1-5; TRBD1 matches at 8 bases. Germline trimming cut 7 bases from V and 2 bases from J; bases unmatched to any gene: 7. The CDR3 runs 15 residues. CDR1 is MNHEY, CDR2 SMNVEV, per germline (reference sequence). The CDR3 DNA reads as TGTGCCAGCAAGGACAGGGCGTTAGGCAATCAGCCCCAGCATTTT. Residues: CASKDRALGNQPQHF.